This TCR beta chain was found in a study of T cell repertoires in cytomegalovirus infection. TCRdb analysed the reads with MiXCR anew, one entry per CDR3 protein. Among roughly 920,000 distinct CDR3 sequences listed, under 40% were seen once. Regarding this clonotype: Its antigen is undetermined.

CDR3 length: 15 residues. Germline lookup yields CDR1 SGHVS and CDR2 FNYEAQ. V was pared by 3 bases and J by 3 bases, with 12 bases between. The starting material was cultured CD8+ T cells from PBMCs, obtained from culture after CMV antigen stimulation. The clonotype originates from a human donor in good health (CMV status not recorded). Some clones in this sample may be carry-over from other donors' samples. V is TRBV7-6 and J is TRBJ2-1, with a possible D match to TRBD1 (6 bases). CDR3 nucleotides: TGTGCCAGCAGCTTGGACAGATACATCTACAATGAGCAGTTCTTC. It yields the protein CASSLDRYIYNEQFF. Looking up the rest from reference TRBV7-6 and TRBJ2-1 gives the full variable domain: GAGVSQSPRYKVTKRGQDVALRCDPISGHVSLYWYRQALGQGPEFLTYFNYEAQQDKSGLPNDRFSAERPEGSISTLTIQRTEQRDSAMYRCASSLDRYIYNEQFFGPGTRLTVL.